These 27 T cell receptor beta chains were all obtained from the same sample, sequenced in a study of T-cell memory formation after mild COVID-19. TCRdb passed the 5' RACE reads through MiXCR, listing each CDR3 protein once. The repertoire has about 360,000 distinct CDR3 sequences, around 14% of them found once; the top ten carry about 22%. The sample taken for sequencing was PBMCs or a T cell subset sorted from them (not recorded which). The receptors originated from a man younger than 35 who had mild COVID-19 (a few samples of this study predate the infection). Cell type and time point are not known.

This clonotype occurred once. The V and J genes are TRBV9 and TRBJ1-1; D is uncertain. V lost 0 bases, J lost 0 bases, and 9 bases lay in between. This CDR3 contains 15 residues. Germline V gives CDR1 SGDLS, CDR2 YYNGEE. The CDR3 sequence is CASSVAKVLNTEAFF. Here the CDR3 DNA reads TGTGCCAGCAGCGTAGCGAAGGTTTTGAACACTGAAGCTTTCTTT. The full variable domain, rest sourced from reference TRBV9 and TRBJ1-1, is DSGVTQTPKHLITATGQRVTLRCSPRSGDLSVYWYQQSLDQGLQFLIQYYNGEERAKGNILERFSAQQFPDLHSELNLSSLELGDSALYFCASSVAKVLNTEAFFGQGTRLTVV.

This clonotype was recorded many times. CDR3 DNA: TGCGCCAGCAGGAGGGGGTCCGAGGAGACCCAGTACTTC. This codes for CASRRGSEETQYF. The chain is built from TRBV5-1 and TRBJ2-5; D is possibly TRBD1 (6 bases). Trimming stripped 5 bases from V and 5 bases from J, with 13 bases between. Germline lookup yields CDR1 SGHRS and CDR2 YFSETQ. The CDR3 is 13 amino acids.

A few counts support this clonotype. This rearrangement joins TRBV12-3 or TRBV12-4 to TRBJ1-2; no firm D call. The CDR3 consists of 12 residues. Trimming shortened V by 5 bases and J by 1 base, and 5 bases separated the two germline ends. DNA for the CDR3: TGTGCCAGCAGTCAGGATAACTATGGCTACACCTTC. It translates to CASSQDNYGYTF.

There are many counts of this clonotype. This rearrangement joins TRBV25-1 to TRBJ2-6, with TRBD1 matching over 9 bases. V shed 4 bases, J shed 0 bases, and the junction held 7 bases outside the gene matches. This CDR3 is built from 18 residues. The germline V gene encodes CDR1 MGHDK and CDR2 SYGVNS. In nucleotides, the CDR3 is TGTGCCAGCAGTGGGAGGGACAGGGTACACTCTGGGGCCAACGTCCTGACTTTC. This gives the protein CASSGRDRVHSGANVLTF.

This clonotype appeared a few times. The rearrangement links TRBV7-9 to TRBJ2-7; 8 nucleotides line up with TRBD2. Germline V lookup: CDR1 SEHNR, CDR2 FQNEAQ (reference sequence). Trimming at V came to 3 bases and at J to 6 bases, leaving 7 bases not matched to a gene. This CDR3 has 14 amino acids. The CDR3 is CASSFRGGLGEQYF. The CDR3 nucleotides read TGTGCCAGCAGCTTCCGGGGGGGCTTGGGCGAGCAGTACTTC.

This clonotype was counted between two and nine times. This chain uses TRBV7-9 with TRBJ1-4, with a possible D match to TRBD1 (5 bases). The CDR3 has 13 amino acids. Trimming shortened V by 4 bases and J by 7 bases, and 10 bases separated the two germline ends. Germline assignment: CDR1 SEHNR and CDR2 FQNEAQ (reference sequence). The CDR3 DNA is TGTGCCAGCAGCTCCCTCGGGACTGAAAAACTGTTTTTT. This sequence encodes CASSSLGTEKLFF. The variable domain in full, with the rest retrieved from reference TRBV7-9 and TRBJ1-4, is DTGVSQNPRHKITKRGQNVTFRCDPISEHNRLYWYRQTLGQGPEFLTYFQNEAQLEKSRLLSDRFSAERPKGSFSTLEIQRTEQGDSAMYLCASSSLGTEKLFFGSGTQLSVL.

In its sample, this clonotype was seen a few times. This rearrangement joins TRBV29-1 to TRBJ1-3; no reliable D call. The CDR3 totals 13 residues. Germline values: CDR1 SQVTM, CDR2 ANQGSEA. The germline V and J ends were trimmed by 4 bases and 0 bases, with 7 bases remaining between them. This chain's CDR3 is CSVGTASGNTIYF. The CDR3 DNA reads TGCAGCGTTGGGACTGCCTCTGGAAACACCATATATTTT.

This clonotype was seen a few times. The V and J genes are TRBV12-3 or TRBV12-4 and TRBJ2-7; tentative D call: TRBD1 (6 bases). The CDR3 extends over 11 amino acids. V shed 5 bases and J shed 7 bases, with 9 bases lying between them. The CDR3 spells CASSRQGEQYF. In nucleotides, the CDR3 is TGTGCCAGCAGTAGGCAGGGGGAGCAGTACTTC.

This clonotype came up a few times. CDR3 nucleotides: TGTGCCAGCAGCTCAAGGTTTATCGGGGAGCTGTTTTTT. This gives the protein CASSSRFIGELFF. The chain carries TRBV7-2 and TRBJ2-2; D is unresolved. The CDR3 runs 13 residues. The germline V and J ends were trimmed by 4 bases and 7 bases, with 10 bases remaining between them. From germline, CDR1 is SGHTA and CDR2 FQGNSA.

This clonotype has more than one count but fewer than ten. This chain uses TRBV20-1 with TRBJ2-7; D is perhaps TRBD1 (6 bases). Germline assignment: CDR1 DFQATT and CDR2 SNEGSKA (reference sequence). Trimming shortened V by 0 bases and J by 4 bases, and 10 bases separated the two germline ends. The CDR3 is made up of 13 amino acids. The CDR3 protein is CSARDVQGYEQYV. The DNA of the CDR3 is TGCAGTGCTAGAGATGTCCAGGGGTACGAGCAGTACGTC.

V gene TRBV20-1 combines with J gene TRBJ2-4, with TRBD2 matching over 11 bases. V lost 6 bases and J lost 8; bases outside the gene matches: 9. The CDR3 is made up of 14 amino acids. From germline, CDR1 is DFQATT and CDR2 SNEGSKA (reference sequence). CDR3 nucleotides: TGCAGTGCCGGGGCTAGCGGGGGGTTTGACATTCAGTACTTC. This codes for CSAGASGGFDIQYF.

V is TRBV6-1 and J is TRBJ2-5; D remains ambiguous. This CDR3 region has 13 residues. CDR1 MNHNS and CDR2 SASEGT come from the germline V gene. The V end was cut by 3 bases, the J end by 4 bases, with 9 bases between. CDR3 in amino acids: CASSEGHRETQYF. The CDR3 nucleotides are TGTGCCAGCAGTGAGGGCCATAGAGAGACCCAGTACTTC.

In this sample, this clonotype turned up many times. The chain recombines TRBV5-1 with TRBJ2-2; D may be TRBD1 (6 bases). The CDR3 runs 15 residues. Deletions cut 4 bases from V and 1 base from J, with 11 bases between. Germline V gene sequence: CDR1 SGHRS, CDR2 YFSETQ. The CDR3 DNA reads TGCGCCAGCAGCCCGGTACAGGGGAACACCGGGGAGCTGTTTTTT. Its protein product is CASSPVQGNTGELFF.

This chain joins TRBV12-3 or TRBV12-4 and TRBJ1-1, with a possible D match to TRBD1 (6 bases). This CDR3 is 14 amino acids long. Trimming removed 2 bases at V and 6 bases at J, with 13 bases between. The CDR3: CASSLSSGVAEAFF. The CDR3 DNA reads as TGTGCCAGCAGTTTAAGTTCAGGGGTGGCTGAAGCTTTCTTT.

The sample holds a few counts of this clonotype. This chain joins TRBV6-2 or TRBV6-3 and TRBJ1-2; D not certain. Trimming cost V 2 bases and J 6 bases, with 16 bases left between them. The CDR3 loop spans 15 amino acids. Germline CDR1 and CDR2: MNHEY and SVGEGT. The CDR3 here is CASSYAGNGVDGYTF. CDR3 in DNA: TGTGCCAGCAGTTACGCGGGAAACGGGGTTGATGGCTACACCTTC.

V and J are TRBV5-1 and TRBJ2-5, with D perhaps given as TRBD1 or TRBD2 (6 bases each). CDR3 length: 14 residues. Between the trimmed V and J ends, which lost 3 bases and 5 bases, there was a span of 14 bases. Germline values: CDR1 SGHRS, CDR2 YFSETQ. The DNA of the CDR3 is TGCGCCAGCAGCTCCGGGGGCGGAGGGGAGACCCAGTACTTC. It is translated as CASSSGGGGETQYF.

This clonotype was counted only a few times. This chain connects TRBV6-5 to TRBJ1-5, with a possible D match to TRBD1 (5 bases). Germline assignment: CDR1 MNHEY and CDR2 SVGAGI. Trimming stripped 6 bases from V and 1 base from J, with 13 bases between. CDR3 size: 15 residues. The DNA of the CDR3 is TGTGCCAGCAGCGACAGCTTCTCGAGCAATCAGCCCCAGCATTTT. Its protein product is CASSDSFSSNQPQHF.

This clonotype was found a few times. V is TRBV4-2 and J is TRBJ1-6; a possible D gene is TRBD1 (6 bases). The CDR3 is made up of 18 amino acids. Germline values: CDR1 LGHNA, CDR2 YNFKEQ. The ends were cut back, 2 bases at V and 2 bases at J, with 16 bases in the middle. The CDR3 loop reads CASSQWEGGGTYNSPLHF. Written as DNA, the CDR3 is TGTGCCAGCAGCCAATGGGAAGGAGGGGGTACCTATAATTCACCCCTCCACTTT.

This chain joins TRBV6-5 and TRBJ1-2; D is uncertain. Germline V gene sequence: CDR1 MNHEY, CDR2 SVGAGI. V lost 3 bases to trimming and J lost 0 bases, with 11 bases between them. The CDR3 is 15 residues long. CDR3 nucleotide sequence: TGTGCCAGCAGTTATCATGGGAAAGCTAACTATGGCTACACCTTC. Translating gives CASSYHGKANYGYTF.

This clonotype was picked up a small number of times. The chain carries TRBV27 and TRBJ2-5; 10 bases line up with TRBD1. After removal of 6 bases from V and 2 bases from J, the junction contained 6 bases not matched to a gene. Germline CDR1 and CDR2: MNHEY and SMNVEV (reference sequence). The CDR3 contains 15 residues. This CDR3 is CASSSGTGVQETQYF. The CDR3 DNA is TGTGCCAGCAGCTCCGGGACAGGGGTTCAAGAGACCCAGTACTTC.

This clonotype was seen more than once but under ten times. The gene calls are TRBV29-1 and TRBJ2-2; no clear D gene. V was pared by 4 bases and J by 2 bases, with 11 bases between. This CDR3 region has 14 residues. Looked up from germline, CDR1 is SQVTM and CDR2 is ANQGSEA. The CDR3 DNA sequence: TGCAGCGTTGCAGCCCAGTTAAACACCGGGGAGCTGTTTTTT. Translation gives CSVAAQLNTGELFF.

CDR3 in amino acids: CASSLRGYNNEQFF. Here the CDR3 DNA reads TGTGCCAGCAGTCTGCGGGGCTACAACAATGAGCAGTTCTTC. The chain links TRBV6-2 or TRBV6-3 to TRBJ2-1, with D perhaps matching TRBD2 (6 bases). CDR1 is MNHEY, CDR2 SVGEGT, per germline. V was pared by 5 bases and J by 5 bases, with 13 bases between. This CDR3 is 14 amino acids long.

This clonotype was picked up many times. This CDR3 reads CASSLGLSGTGDQETQYF. In nucleotides, the CDR3 is TGTGCCAGCAGCTTGGGGTTGTCGGGCACAGGGGACCAAGAGACCCAGTACTTC. The chain couples TRBV5-4 to TRBJ2-5; 7 positions agree with TRBD1. With 0 bases clipped from V and 0 bases from J, the junction kept 11 bases outside the gene matches. Germline V lookup: CDR1 SGHNT, CDR2 YYREEE (reference sequence). The CDR3 has 18 residues. Drawing the rest from reference TRBV5-4 and TRBJ2-5, the complete variable domain is ETGVTQSPTHLIKTRGQQVTLRCSSQSGHNTVSWYQQALGQGPQFIFQYYREEENGRGNFPPRFSGLQFPNYSSELNVNALELDDSALYLCASSLGLSGTGDQETQYFGPGTRLLVL.

This clonotype was seen a few times. The chain combines TRBV7-9 with TRBJ2-4, with D hard to call. The CDR3 loop spans 18 amino acids. The germline CDR1 and CDR2 sequences are SEHNR and FQNEAQ (reference sequence). The V end was cut by 2 bases, the J end by 0 bases, with 17 bases between. The CDR3 here is CASSLSGSASLAKNIQYF. The CDR3 DNA follows: TGTGCCAGCAGCTTATCAGGTTCAGCCTCACTAGCCAAAAACATTCAGTACTTC. The entire variable domain, with the rest obtained from reference TRBV7-9 and TRBJ2-4, is as follows: DTGVSQNPRHKITKRGQNVTFRCDPISEHNRLYWYRQTLGQGPEFLTYFQNEAQLEKSRLLSDRFSAERPKGSFSTLEIQRTEQGDSAMYLCASSLSGSASLAKNIQYFGAGTRLSVL.

This clonotype was picked up a small number of times. The chain joins TRBV5-6 to TRBJ2-5, with 8 bases aligning to TRBD2. This CDR3 is 14 amino acids long. CDR1 and CDR2 from the germline V gene are SGHDT and YYEEEE. The V gene end was trimmed by 3 bases and the J gene end by 5 bases; junction bases not matched to a gene: 6. CDR3: CASSSELAEETQYF. The CDR3 coding sequence is TGTGCCAGCAGCTCTGAACTAGCGGAGGAGACCCAGTACTTC.

The chain carries TRBV12-3 or TRBV12-4 and TRBJ1-1; 9 bases are shared with TRBD1. The CDR3 runs to 15 residues. The J segment lost 5 bases and the V segment lost 5 bases, leaving 9 bases of the junction unmatched. The DNA for the CDR3 is TGTGCCAGCAGTCCAATACAGGGGGCGTCGACTGAAGCTTTCTTT. This codes for CASSPIQGASTEAFF.

In this sample, this clonotype turned up a few times. The rearrangement links TRBV3-1 to TRBJ1-2, with D possibly matching TRBD1 (5 bases). The V end lost 0 bases, the J end lost 0 bases, and 11 bases lay between the germline ends. The V gene's germline CDR1 is LGHDT and CDR2 YNNKEL (reference sequence). The CDR3 runs to 16 residues. The CDR3 region has the DNA TGTGCCAGCAGCCAAGATACGGGACCAGCTAACTATGGCTACACCTTC. Translated, it gives CASSQDTGPANYGYTF. The complete variable domain, with remaining parts taken from reference TRBV3-1 and TRBJ1-2, reads DTAVSQTPKYLVTQMGNDKSIKCEQNLGHDTMYWYKQDSKKFLKIMFSYNNKELIINETVPNRFSPKSPDKAHLNLHINSLELGDSAVYFCASSQDTGPANYGYTFGSGTRLTVV.